These 9 T cell receptor beta chains were all obtained from the same sample, sequenced in a study of blood T cells in healthy people across ages. With a J-beta primer mix and a sample-barcoded 5' primer, a second PCR ran about 7 to 12 cycles. TCRdb processed the 5' RACE reads anew with MiXCR; each CDR3 protein has one entry. This sample has fewer than 800,000 distinct CDR3 sequences, with 25% found just once. In addition, the sample was reused for a study of T cells of mothers and their children.

Sequencing was performed on blood. These receptors were taken from a boy under 18 in good health.

The rearrangement joins TRBV12-3 or TRBV12-4 to TRBJ2-7, with D possibly matching TRBD2 (5 bases). The CDR3 has 15 amino acids. V was clipped by 4 bases and J by 3 bases, with 16 bases between them. The CDR3 loop is CASSSLGLGDYEQYF. CDR3 DNA sequence: TGTGCCAGCAGTTCCCTCGGACTTGGGGACTACGAGCAGTACTTC.

This clonotype was seen only a few times. CDR3 nucleotide sequence: TGTGCCAGCAGCGCGACAGGGGCCTACGGGGCCAACGTCCTGACTTTC. This translates into CASSATGAYGANVLTF. The genes are TRBV7-8 and TRBJ2-6, with 8 bases fitting TRBD1. CDR1 SGHVS and CDR2 FQNEAQ come from the germline V gene. The J segment lost 4 bases and the V segment lost 5 bases, leaving 7 bases of the junction unmatched. This CDR3 has 16 residues.

Written as DNA, the CDR3 is TGTGCCAGCAGCTTAAGTAGCGGGAGTCATTACAATGAGCAGTTCTTC. Its translation is CASSLSSGSHYNEQFF. This sequence joins TRBV7-9 and TRBJ2-1, with 9 bases fitting TRBD2. The CDR3 covers 16 residues. Germline CDR1 and CDR2: SEHNR and FQNEAQ (reference sequence). Trimming removed 2 bases from V and 4 bases from J; junction bases left unmatched: 6. The full variable domain, completed using reference TRBV7-9 and TRBJ2-1, is DTGVSQNPRHKITKRGQNVTFRCDPISEHNRLYWYRQTLGQGPEFLTYFQNEAQLEKSRLLSDRFSAERPKGSFSTLEIQRTEQGDSAMYLCASSLSSGSHYNEQFFGPGTRLTVL.

The chain is built from TRBV29-1 and TRBJ2-2; D is perhaps TRBD1 (5 bases). V dropped 8 bases and J dropped 3 bases, with 10 bases sitting between them. CDR1 SQVTM and CDR2 ANQGSEA come from the germline V gene. The length of the CDR3 is 12 residues. In nucleotides, the CDR3 is TGCAGCACCATCAGGGACACCGGGGAGCTGTTTTTT. The encoded protein is CSTIRDTGELFF.

The chain employs TRBV20-1 and TRBJ2-3; 8 bases line up with TRBD2. The V gene end was trimmed by 6 bases and the J gene end by 5 bases; junction bases not matched to a gene: 13. This CDR3 contains 15 residues. Germline V gene data show CDR1 as DFQATT and CDR2 as SNEGSKA (reference sequence). CDR3 sequence reads: CSARAGGGHGDTQYF. Written as DNA, the CDR3 is TGCAGTGCAAGGGCCGGGGGGGGCCATGGAGATACGCAGTATTTT.

The CDR3 nucleotides are TGCAGCGTTCTAGCGGGAGATGCCCAAGAGACCCAGTACTTC. It yields the protein CSVLAGDAQETQYF. This rearrangement joins TRBV29-1 to TRBJ2-5; 10 positions match TRBD2. The CDR3 is 14 amino acids. V dropped 5 bases and J dropped 1; count of bases not matched to a gene: 4. CDR1 and CDR2 from the germline V gene are SQVTM and ANQGSEA.

The gene calls are TRBV2 and TRBJ2-5, with TRBD1 identical over 7 bases. The last part of the DNA fits TRBJ2-7 better; the J call may be wrong. Germline-derived CDR1 and CDR2 are SNHLY and FYNNEI. This CDR3 contains 14 residues. The chain's CDR3 is CASSPGTAIYEQYF. Written as DNA, the CDR3 is TGTGCCAGCAGTCCCGGGACAGCCATCTACGAGCAGTACTTC.

The sample holds a few counts of this clonotype. This chain uses TRBV5-1 with TRBJ2-7; D perhaps matches TRBD2 (6 bases). With 1 base removed from V and 3 bases from J, the gap between germline ends came to 23 bases. CDR1 is SGHRS, CDR2 YFSETQ, per germline. This CDR3 contains 18 residues. The CDR3 here is CASSLRTSNSGGVYEQYF. CDR3 sequence (DNA): TGCGCCAGCAGCTTGAGAACTAGCAACTCAGGTGGGGTCTACGAGCAGTACTTC.

Only a few counts were recorded for this clonotype. V is TRBV7-6 and J is TRBJ2-5, with D possibly being TRBD2 (6 bases). The V end was cut by 6 bases, the J end by 9 bases, with 14 bases between. The CDR3 is 12 amino acids. CDR1 and CDR2 from the germline V gene are SGHVS and FNYEAQ. The CDR3 is CASSTPGEAQYF. The CDR3 DNA reads TGTGCCAGCAGTACCCCGGGGGAAGCCCAGTACTTC.